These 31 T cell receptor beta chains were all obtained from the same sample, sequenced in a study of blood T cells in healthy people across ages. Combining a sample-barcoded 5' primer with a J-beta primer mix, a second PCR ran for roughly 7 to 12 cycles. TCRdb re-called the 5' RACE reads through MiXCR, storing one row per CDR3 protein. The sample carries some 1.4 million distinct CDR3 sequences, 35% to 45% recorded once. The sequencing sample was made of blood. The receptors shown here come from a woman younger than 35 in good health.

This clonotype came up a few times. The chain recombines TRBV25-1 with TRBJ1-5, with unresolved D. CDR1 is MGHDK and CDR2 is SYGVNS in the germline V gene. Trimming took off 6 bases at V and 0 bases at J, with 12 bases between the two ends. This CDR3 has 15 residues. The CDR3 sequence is CASSIFLNSNQPQHF. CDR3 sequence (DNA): TGTGCCAGCAGCATCTTTCTCAATAGCAATCAGCCCCAGCATTTT.

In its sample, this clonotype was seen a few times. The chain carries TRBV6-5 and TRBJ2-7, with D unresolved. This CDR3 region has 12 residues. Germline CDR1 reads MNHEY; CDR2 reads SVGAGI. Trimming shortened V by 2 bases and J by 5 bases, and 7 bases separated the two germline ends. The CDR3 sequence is CASSYNNHEQYF. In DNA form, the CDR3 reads TGTGCCAGCAGTTACAATAACCACGAGCAGTACTTC.

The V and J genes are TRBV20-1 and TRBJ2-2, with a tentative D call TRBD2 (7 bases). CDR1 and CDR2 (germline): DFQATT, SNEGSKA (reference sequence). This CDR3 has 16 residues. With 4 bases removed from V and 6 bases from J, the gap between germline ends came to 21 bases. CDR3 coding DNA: TGCAGTGCTAATGAGTTCTTAACAGGGAGGGCCGGGGAGCTGTTTTTT. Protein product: CSANEFLTGRAGELFF.

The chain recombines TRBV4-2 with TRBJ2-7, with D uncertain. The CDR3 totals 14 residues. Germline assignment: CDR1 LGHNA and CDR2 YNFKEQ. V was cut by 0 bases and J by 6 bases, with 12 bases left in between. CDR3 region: CASSQEAPWGEQYF. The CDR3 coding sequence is TGTGCCAGCAGCCAAGAAGCGCCTTGGGGCGAGCAGTACTTC.

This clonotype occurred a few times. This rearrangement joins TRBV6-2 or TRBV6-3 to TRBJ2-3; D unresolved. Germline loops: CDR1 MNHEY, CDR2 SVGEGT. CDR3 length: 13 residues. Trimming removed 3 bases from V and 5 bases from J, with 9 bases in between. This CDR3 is CASSYFGKDTQYF. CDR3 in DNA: TGTGCCAGCAGTTATTTTGGTAAAGATACGCAGTATTTT.

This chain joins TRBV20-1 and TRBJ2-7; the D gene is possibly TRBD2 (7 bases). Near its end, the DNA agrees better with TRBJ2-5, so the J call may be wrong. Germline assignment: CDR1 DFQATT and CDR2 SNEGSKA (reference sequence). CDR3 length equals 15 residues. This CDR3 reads CSARRIGGPGETQYF. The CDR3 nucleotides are TGCAGTGCTAGAAGGATCGGGGGGCCGGGGGAGACCCAGTACTTC.

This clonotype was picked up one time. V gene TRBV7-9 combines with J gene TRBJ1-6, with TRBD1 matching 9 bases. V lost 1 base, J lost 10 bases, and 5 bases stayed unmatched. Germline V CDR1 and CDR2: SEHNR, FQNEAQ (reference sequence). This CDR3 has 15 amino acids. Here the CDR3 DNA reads TGTGCCAGCAGCTTAGAGGGACAGGGATTCTCACCCCTCCACTTT. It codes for CASSLEGQGFSPLHF.

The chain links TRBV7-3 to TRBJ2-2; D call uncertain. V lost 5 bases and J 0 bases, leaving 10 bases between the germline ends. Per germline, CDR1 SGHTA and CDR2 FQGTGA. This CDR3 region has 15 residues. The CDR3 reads CASSLSSTNTGELFF. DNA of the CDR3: TGTGCCAGCAGCCTCAGTTCCACGAACACCGGGGAGCTGTTTTTT.

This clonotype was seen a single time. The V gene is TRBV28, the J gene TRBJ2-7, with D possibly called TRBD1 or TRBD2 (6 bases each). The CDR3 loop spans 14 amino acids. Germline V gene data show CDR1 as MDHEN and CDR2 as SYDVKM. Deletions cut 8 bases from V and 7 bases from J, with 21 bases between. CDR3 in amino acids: CASLRGRLDGEQYF. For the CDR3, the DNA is TGTGCCAGCCTCCGGGGGCGGTTGGATGGGGAGCAGTACTTC.

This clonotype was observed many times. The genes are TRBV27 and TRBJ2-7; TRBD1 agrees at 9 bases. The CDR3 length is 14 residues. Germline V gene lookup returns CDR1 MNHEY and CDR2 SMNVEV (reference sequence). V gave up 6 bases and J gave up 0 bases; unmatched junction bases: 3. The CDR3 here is CASSRTGDSYEQYF. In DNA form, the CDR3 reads TGTGCCAGCAGCCGGACAGGGGACTCCTACGAGCAGTACTTC.

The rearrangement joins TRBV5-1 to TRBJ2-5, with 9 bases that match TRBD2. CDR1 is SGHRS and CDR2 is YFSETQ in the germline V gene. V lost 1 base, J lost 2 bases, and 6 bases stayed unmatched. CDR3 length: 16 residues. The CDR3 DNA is TGCGCCAGCAGCTTGCCTAGCGGGATTTCGCAAGAGACCCAGTACTTC. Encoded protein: CASSLPSGISQETQYF.

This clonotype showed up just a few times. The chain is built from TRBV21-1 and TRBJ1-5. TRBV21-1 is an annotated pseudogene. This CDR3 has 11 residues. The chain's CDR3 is CASSKGKPQHF. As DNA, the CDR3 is TGTGCCAGCAGCAAGGGTAAGCCCCAGCATTTT.

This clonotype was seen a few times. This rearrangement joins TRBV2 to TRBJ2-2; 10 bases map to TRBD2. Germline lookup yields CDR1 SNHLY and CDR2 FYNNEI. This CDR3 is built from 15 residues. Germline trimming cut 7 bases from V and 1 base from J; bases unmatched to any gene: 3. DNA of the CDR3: TGTGCCAGCAAGTGGACTAGCGGGAACACCGGGGAGCTGTTTTTT. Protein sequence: CASKWTSGNTGELFF.

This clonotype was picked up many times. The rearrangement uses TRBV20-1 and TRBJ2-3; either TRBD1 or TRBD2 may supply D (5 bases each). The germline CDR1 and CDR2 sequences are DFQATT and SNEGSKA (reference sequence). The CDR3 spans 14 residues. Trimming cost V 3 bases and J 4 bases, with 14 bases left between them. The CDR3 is CSARGTGASDTQYF. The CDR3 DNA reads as TGCAGTGCTAGGGGGACCGGGGCTTCAGATACGCAGTATTTT.

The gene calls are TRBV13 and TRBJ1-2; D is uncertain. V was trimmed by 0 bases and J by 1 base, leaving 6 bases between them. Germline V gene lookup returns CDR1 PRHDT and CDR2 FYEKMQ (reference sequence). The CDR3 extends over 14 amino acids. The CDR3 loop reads CASSLGHFNYGYTF. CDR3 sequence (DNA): TGTGCCAGCAGCTTAGGACATTTTAACTATGGCTACACCTTC.

Written as DNA, the CDR3 is TGTGCCAGCAGTGTAGACTTTGGAAAGACCCAGTACTTC. Translated, it gives CASSVDFGKTQYF. The V and J genes are TRBV12-3 or TRBV12-4 and TRBJ2-7; D remains ambiguous. The DNA end favors TRBJ2-5, so the J call may be wrong. The length of the CDR3 is 13 residues.

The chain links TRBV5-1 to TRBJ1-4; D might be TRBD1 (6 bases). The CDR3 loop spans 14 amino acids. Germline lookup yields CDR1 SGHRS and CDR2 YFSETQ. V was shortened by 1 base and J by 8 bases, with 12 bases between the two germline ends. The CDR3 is CASSLTGPEEKLFF. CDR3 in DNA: TGCGCCAGCAGCTTGACAGGGCCGGAGGAAAAACTGTTTTTT.

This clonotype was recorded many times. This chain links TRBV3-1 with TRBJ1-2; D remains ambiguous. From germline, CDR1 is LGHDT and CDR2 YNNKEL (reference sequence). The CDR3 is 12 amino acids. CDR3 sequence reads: CATANPSDRYTF. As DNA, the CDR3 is TGTGCAACTGCTAACCCATCCGATCGCTACACCTTC.

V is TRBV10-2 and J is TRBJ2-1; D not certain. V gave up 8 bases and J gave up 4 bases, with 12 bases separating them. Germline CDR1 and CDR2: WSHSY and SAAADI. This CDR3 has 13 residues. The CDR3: CASSWSDYNEQFF. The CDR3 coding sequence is TGCGCCAGCTCTTGGTCGGATTACAATGAGCAGTTCTTC.

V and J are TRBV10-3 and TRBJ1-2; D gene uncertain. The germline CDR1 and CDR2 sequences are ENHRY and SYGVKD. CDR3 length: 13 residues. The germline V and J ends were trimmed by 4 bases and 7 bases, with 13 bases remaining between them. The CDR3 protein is CAISASWEAGYTF. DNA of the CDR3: TGTGCCATCAGTGCCTCCTGGGAGGCTGGCTACACCTTC.

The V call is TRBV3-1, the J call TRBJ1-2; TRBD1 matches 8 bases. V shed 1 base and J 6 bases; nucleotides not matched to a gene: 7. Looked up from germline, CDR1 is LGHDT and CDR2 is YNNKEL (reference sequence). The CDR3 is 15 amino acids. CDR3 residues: CASSQGPGGLNGYTF. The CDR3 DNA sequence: TGTGCCAGCAGCCAAGGCCCAGGGGGCCTGAATGGCTACACCTTC.

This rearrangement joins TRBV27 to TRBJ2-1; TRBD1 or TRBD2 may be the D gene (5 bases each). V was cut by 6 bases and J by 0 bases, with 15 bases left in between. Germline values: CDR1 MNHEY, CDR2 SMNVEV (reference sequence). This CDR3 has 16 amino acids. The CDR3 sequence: CASRLGGASSYNEQFF. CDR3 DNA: TGTGCCAGCAGGCTTGGGGGTGCAAGCTCCTACAATGAGCAGTTCTTC.

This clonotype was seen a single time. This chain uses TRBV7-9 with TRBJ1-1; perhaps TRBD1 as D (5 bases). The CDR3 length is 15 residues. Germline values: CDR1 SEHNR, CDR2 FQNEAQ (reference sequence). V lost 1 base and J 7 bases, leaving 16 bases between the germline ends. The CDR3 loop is CASSLDNGGAHEAFF. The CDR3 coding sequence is TGTGCCAGCAGCTTAGATAATGGTGGGGCCCATGAAGCTTTCTTT.

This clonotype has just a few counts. The CDR3 spells CATEGQGPNEQFF. Here the CDR3 DNA reads TGTGCCACTGAGGGACAGGGACCAAATGAGCAGTTCTTC. The V gene is TRBV24-1, the J gene TRBJ2-1; 9 bases are shared with TRBD1. Germline trimming cut 10 bases from V and 7 bases from J; bases unmatched to any gene: 7. CDR3 size: 13 residues. Germline V gene lookup returns CDR1 KGHDR and CDR2 SFDVKD.

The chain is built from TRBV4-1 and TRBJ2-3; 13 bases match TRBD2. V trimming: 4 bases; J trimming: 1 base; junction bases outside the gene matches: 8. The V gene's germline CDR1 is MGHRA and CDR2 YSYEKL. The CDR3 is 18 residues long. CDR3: CASSLTSGGVSGTDTQYF. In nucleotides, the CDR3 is TGCGCCAGCAGCCTAACTAGCGGGGGGGTCTCGGGCACAGATACGCAGTATTTT.

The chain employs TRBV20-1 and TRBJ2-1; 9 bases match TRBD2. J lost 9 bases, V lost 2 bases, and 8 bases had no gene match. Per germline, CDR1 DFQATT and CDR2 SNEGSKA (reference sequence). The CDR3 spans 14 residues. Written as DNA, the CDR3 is TGCAGTGCTAGATATCTAGCGGGAATGGGTGAGCAGTTCTTC. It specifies CSARYLAGMGEQFF.

The CDR3 here is CASSQDLKETQFF. The CDR3 bases are TGTGCCAGCAGCCAAGACCTGAAAGAGACCCAGTTCTTC. This chain links TRBV7-9 with TRBJ2-1; D is unclear. The germline CDR1 and CDR2 sequences are SEHNR and FQNEAQ (reference sequence). CDR3 length: 13 residues. Trimming removed 5 bases at V and 13 bases at J, with 18 bases between.

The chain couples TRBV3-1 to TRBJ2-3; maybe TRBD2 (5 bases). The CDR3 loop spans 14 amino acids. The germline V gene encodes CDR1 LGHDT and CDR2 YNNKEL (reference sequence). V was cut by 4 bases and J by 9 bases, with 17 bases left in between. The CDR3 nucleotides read TGTGCCAGCAGCCCAGATTCGTCGTCGGGGACGCAGTATTTT. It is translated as CASSPDSSSGTQYF.

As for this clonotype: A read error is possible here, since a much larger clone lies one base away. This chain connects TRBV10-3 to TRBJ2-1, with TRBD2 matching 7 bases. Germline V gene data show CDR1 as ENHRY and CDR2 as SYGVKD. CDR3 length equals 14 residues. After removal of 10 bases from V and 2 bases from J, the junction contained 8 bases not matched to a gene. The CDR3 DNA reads TGTGCCACTGATCCGGGAGGCGCCTACAATGAGCAGTTCTTC. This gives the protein CATDPGGAYNEQFF.

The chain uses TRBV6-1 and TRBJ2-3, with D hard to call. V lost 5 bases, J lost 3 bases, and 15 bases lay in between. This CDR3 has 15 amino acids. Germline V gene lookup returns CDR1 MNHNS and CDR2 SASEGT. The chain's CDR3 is CASSNDAFSTDTQYF. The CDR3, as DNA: TGTGCCAGCAGTAACGACGCCTTCTCTACAGATACGCAGTATTTT.

Here the CDR3 reads CASAPGVGNQPQHF. The CDR3, as DNA: TGTGCCAGCGCCCCCGGGGTCGGAAATCAGCCCCAGCATTTT. V is TRBV9 and J is TRBJ1-5, with unresolved D. V lost 7 bases and J 4 bases, leaving 15 bases between the germline ends. CDR3 size: 14 residues. Looked up from germline, CDR1 is SGDLS and CDR2 is YYNGEE.